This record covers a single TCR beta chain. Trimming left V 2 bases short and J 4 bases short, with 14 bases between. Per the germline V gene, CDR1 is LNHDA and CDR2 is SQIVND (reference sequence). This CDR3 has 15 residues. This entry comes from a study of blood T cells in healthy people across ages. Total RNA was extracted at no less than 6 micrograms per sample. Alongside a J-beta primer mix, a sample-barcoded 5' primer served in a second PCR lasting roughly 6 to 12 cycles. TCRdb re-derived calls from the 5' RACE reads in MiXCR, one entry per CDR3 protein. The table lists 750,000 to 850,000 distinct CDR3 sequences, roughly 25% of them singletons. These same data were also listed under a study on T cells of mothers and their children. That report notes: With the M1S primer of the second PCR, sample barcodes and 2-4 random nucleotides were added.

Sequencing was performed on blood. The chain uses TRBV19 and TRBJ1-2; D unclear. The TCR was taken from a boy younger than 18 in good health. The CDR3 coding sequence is TGTGCCAGTAGTATATCTGTTTCGAAAAGCTATGGCTACACCTTC. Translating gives CASSISVSKSYGYTF.